This T cell receptor (beta chain) originates from a study of beta chain features in type 1 diabetes. Across the study: Cells sorted and examined across all samples totaled 90 million to 120 million. Study-wide results and caveats: Shortening that was moderate but significant affected the TCRB CDR3s of Type 1 diabetes patients in all four CD4+ subsets.

Expressed TCRB transcripts were sequenced because the entire RNA isolate underwent reverse transcription. Measured with immunoSEQ multiplex PCR; TCRdb has only the in-frame clones, and not every one. Of around 650,000 clones in the sample, 9.5% to 15% were seen once. CDR3 length: 15 residues. The germline gives CDR1 KGHSH, CDR2 LQKENI. V was clipped by 4 bases and J by 4 bases; unmatched bases: 8. This clone occurred once. As yet, its antigen is unknown. The chain carries TRBV18 and TRBJ2-3; TRBD1 matches at 7 bases. The source of this sequence is a young man with type 1 diabetes. Specimen: naive CD4+ T cells from blood. In DNA form, the CDR3 reads TGTGCCAGCTCACTGAGACAGGGAGAGGCAGATACGCAGTATTTT. Amino acid sequence: CASSLRQGEADTQYF.